This T cell receptor (beta chain) was retrieved from a study of T cell changes during pregnancy in multiple sclerosis. Assay: immunoSEQ multiplex PCR; the TCRdb copy retains only in-frame clones and omits some. The sample lists 50,000 to 75,000 clones, 75% to 95% seen once, with approximately 1.3% in the top ten. Germline CDR1 SNHLY, CDR2 FYNNEI. J was trimmed by 1 base and V by 0 bases; bases with no gene match: 3. CDR3 length: 17 amino acids. The sequence derives from a female donor in good health, enrolled as a control in a pregnancy study. The chain joins TRBV2 to TRBJ1-1, with 12 positions matching TRBD1. This specimen was peripheral blood, taken after pregnancy. The CDR3 DNA sequence: TGTGCCAGCAGTGAAGCCGGGACAGGGGGCTGGAACACTGAAGCTTTCTTT. It yields the protein CASSEAGTGGWNTEAFF.